The clone carrying this T cell receptor (beta chain) has only one observation. Per the original methods: Using reference gene primer amplification, nucleated cell counts were estimated. Here immunoSEQ multiplex PCR was the method, and the copy in TCRdb shows in-frame clones only, minus some. The DNA gave D and trimming, while V, J and clone size come from that table. The sample has around 80,000 clones, around 80% seen once. V shed 7 bases and J shed 7 bases, with 16 bases lying between them. The CDR3 is made up of 13 amino acids. Per the germline V gene, CDR1 is LNHDA and CDR2 is SQIVND (reference sequence). The data derive from a study of blood T cell repertoires in COVID-19. The overall study: Acute and convalescent COVID-19 samples came from the United States, Italy and Spain. In each case, the material was cDNA or gDNA derived from T cells, B-cell-depleted T cells, or PBMCs.

Sequenced: peripheral blood. The TCR comes from a human donor in a cohort sampled during active COVID-19. This chain uses TRBV19 with TRBJ1-1; D might be TRBD1 (5 bases). CDR3 sequence (DNA): TGTGCCAGTACCCTGACAGACAGAAGTGAAGCTTTCTTT. Its translation is CASTLTDRSEAFF.